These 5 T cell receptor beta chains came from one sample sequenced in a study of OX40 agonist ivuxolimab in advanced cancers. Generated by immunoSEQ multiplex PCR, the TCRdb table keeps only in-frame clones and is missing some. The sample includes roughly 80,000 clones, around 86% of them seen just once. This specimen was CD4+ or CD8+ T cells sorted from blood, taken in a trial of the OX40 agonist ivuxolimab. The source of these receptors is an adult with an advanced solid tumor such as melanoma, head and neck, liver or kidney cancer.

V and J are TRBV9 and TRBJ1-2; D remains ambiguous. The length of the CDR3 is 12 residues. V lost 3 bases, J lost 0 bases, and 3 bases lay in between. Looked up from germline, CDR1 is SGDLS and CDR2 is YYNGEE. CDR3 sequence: CASSEANYGYTF. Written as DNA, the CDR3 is TGTGCCAGCAGCGAGGCTAACTATGGCTACACCTTC.

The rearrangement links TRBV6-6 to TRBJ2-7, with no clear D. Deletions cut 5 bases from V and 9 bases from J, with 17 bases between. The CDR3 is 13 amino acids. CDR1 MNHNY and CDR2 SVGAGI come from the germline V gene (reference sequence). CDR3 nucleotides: TGTGCCAGCAGTCCCGCTCCGGTGGGTGGGCAGTACTTC. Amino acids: CASSPAPVGGQYF.

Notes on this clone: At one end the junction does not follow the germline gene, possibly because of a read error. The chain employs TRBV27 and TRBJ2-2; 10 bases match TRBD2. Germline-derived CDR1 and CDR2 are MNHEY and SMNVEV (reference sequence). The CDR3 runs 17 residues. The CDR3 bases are TGTGCCAGCAGTCCATATCCGAGACTAGCGGGCACCGGGGAGCCGTTTTTT. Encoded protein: CASSPYPRLAGTGEPFF.

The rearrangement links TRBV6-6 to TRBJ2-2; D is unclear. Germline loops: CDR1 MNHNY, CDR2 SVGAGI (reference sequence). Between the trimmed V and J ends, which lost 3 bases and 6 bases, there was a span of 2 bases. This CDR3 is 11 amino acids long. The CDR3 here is CASSYPGELFF. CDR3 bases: TGTGCCAGCAGTTATCCCGGGGAGCTGTTTTTT.

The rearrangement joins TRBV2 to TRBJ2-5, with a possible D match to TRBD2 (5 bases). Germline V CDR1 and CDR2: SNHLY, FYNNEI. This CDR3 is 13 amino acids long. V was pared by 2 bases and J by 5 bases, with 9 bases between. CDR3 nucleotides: TGTGCCAGCAGTGAATTAGCGCGGGAGACCCAGTACTTC. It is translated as CASSELARETQYF.